Listed below are T cell receptor beta chains from one sample, sequenced in a study of graft-versus-host responses after intestinal transplantation. Their recognized antigens are unknown. Libraries were prepared by immunoSEQ multiplex PCR; TCRdb keeps only in-frame clonotypes and omits some of them. The top ten clones hold 0.18% of a sample with about 97,000 clones, roughly 91% of them seen once. Here the sequenced sample was unstimulated CD4+ T cells sorted from spleen or lymph node cells, taken before transplant. The receptors derive from a human donor who was the organ donor for an intestinal transplant. Both conserved end residues are part of each CDR3. The D gene is left open where the match is weak. Some rows have no size entry. The others give once, few or many, or a class for an expanded clone.

j_call	cdr3_length	clone_size	v_call	d_call	cdr3_nt	cdr3_aa
TRBJ2-3	15	-	TRBV7-4	TRBD1	TGTGCCAGCAGCCCAATGGGACAGGGAGTGGATACGCAGTATTTT	CASSPMGQGVDTQYF
TRBJ2-5	14	-	TRBV7-2	TRBD1	TGTGCCAGCAGCTTACGGGACAGGGCGGAGACCCAGTACTTC	CASSLRDRAETQYF
TRBJ1-1	13	-	TRBV4-1	-	TGCGCCAGCAGCGGACAGTGGAACACTGAAGCTTTCTTT	CASSGQWNTEAFF
TRBJ2-1	16	-	TRBV7-3	TRBD1	TGTGCCAGCAGCTTAAGGTCGTCAGGGGGTTACAATGAGCAGTTCTTC	CASSLRSSGGYNEQFF
TRBJ1-4	17	-	TRBV18	-	TGTGCCAGCTCACCACCGCTTACGGGAGCAACTAATGAAAAACTGTTTTTT	CASSPPLTGATNEKLFF
TRBJ1-5	15	-	TRBV4-3	-	TGCGCCAGCAGCCAAGTAATAGCATCTAATCAGCCCCAGCATTTT	CASSQVIASNQPQHF
TRBJ1-4	14	few	TRBV6-5	-	TGTGCCAGCAGTTACTCTCCCGGGGAATGGAAACTGTTTTTT	CASSYSPGEWKLFF
TRBJ1-4	15	-	TRBV18	-	TGTGCCAGCTCACTAGTAGTTTCGACTAATGAAAAACTGTTTTTT	CASSLVVSTNEKLFF
TRBJ1-6	13	-	TRBV7-8	-	TGTGCCAGCAGCTTGTGGGCCGATTCACCCCTCCACTTT	CASSLWADSPLHF
TRBJ2-5	15	-	TRBV4-3	TRBD1	TGCGCCAGCAGCCAAGTAGAGGGGGCCGGCGAGACCCAGTACTTC	CASSQVEGAGETQYF
TRBJ1-1	14	-	TRBV18	-	TGTGCCAGCTCACCACAGCGGATGAACACTGAAGCTTTCTTT	CASSPQRMNTEAFF
TRBJ1-2	13	-	TRBV10-2	-	TGCGCCAGCACCGACCGACAGGCCCAGGGCTACACCTTC	CASTDRQAQGYTF
TRBJ2-1	16	few	TRBV21-1	-	TGTGCCAGCAGCAACGGGACTAGCGGGGGGCTGAATGAGCAGTTCTTC	CASSNGTSGGLNEQFF
TRBJ2-7	14	-	TRBV9	-	TGTGCCAGCAGCGTGTCGTCGCAGGGATACGAGCAGTACTTC	CASSVSSQGYEQYF
TRBJ2-7	19	-	TRBV18	-	TGTGCCAGCTCACCACGGTTATCTAAGAGGGACAAAGGGGTCTACGAGCAGTACTTC	CASSPRLSKRDKGVYEQYF
TRBJ2-7	16	-	TRBV7-2	TRBD2	TGTGCCAGCAGCCTCGGGACTAGCGGGGGGGTCGATGAGCAGTACTTC	CASSLGTSGGVDEQYF
TRBJ2-5	15	-	TRBV7-9	TRBD1	TGTGCCAGCAGCGACCGACAGGGGGTCCAAGAGACCCAGTACTTC	CASSDRQGVQETQYF
TRBJ1-1	13	-	TRBV29-1	-	TGCAGCATGACAGGTCCCTTAGGGACTGAAGCTTTCTTT	CSMTGPLGTEAFF
TRBJ2-3	14	-	TRBV4-2	-	TGTGCCAGCAGCCAAGTGTGGTCGGCAGATACGCAGTATTTT	CASSQVWSADTQYF
TRBJ2-6	17	-	TRBV4-2	-	TGTGCCAGCAGCCAAGCTTGGGGCTACTCTGGGGCCAACGTCCTGACTTTC	CASSQAWGYSGANVLTF
TRBJ1-2	15	-	TRBV4-2	-	TGTGCCAGCAGCCAAGATGGGAGGGGAGGCTATGGCTACACCTTC	CASSQDGRGGYGYTF
TRBJ1-1	17	-	TRBV18	TRBD1	TGTGCCAGCTCACCCCAGGGGACAGCGCTCTTGAACACTGAAGCTTTCTTT	CASSPQGTALLNTEAFF